One and the same sample provided the 8 T cell receptor beta chains below, sequenced in a study of blood T cell repertoires in COVID-19. TCRdb's table, derived via immunoSEQ multiplex PCR, lists solely in-frame clones and lacks some. The sample shows 150,000 to 180,000 clones, roughly nine tenths of them seen only once. Sequencing was performed on peripheral blood. The source of these receptors is a woman aged 40 to 50 with acute or convalescent COVID-19.

The genes are TRBV4-1 and TRBJ1-4, with D tentatively TRBD1 (6 bases). CDR1 and CDR2 from the germline V gene are MGHRA and YSYEKL. V lost 2 bases and J 3 bases, leaving 10 bases between the germline ends. The CDR3 sequence is 15 residues long. Here the CDR3 reads CASSQQGTANEKLFF. Written as DNA, the CDR3 is TGCGCCAGCAGCCAACAGGGGACGGCTAATGAAAAACTGTTTTTT.

This clone was detected only once. The chain combines TRBV2 with TRBJ2-1; 8 bases line up with TRBD2. V lost 4 bases, J lost 6 bases, and 17 bases stayed unmatched. This CDR3 comprises 18 residues. CDR1 SNHLY and CDR2 FYNNEI come from the germline V gene. The DNA for the CDR3 is TGTGCCAGCAGTGTTCGTATACTAGCGGCAGCTAGAGGCAATGAGCAGTTCTTC. It encodes CASSVRILAAARGNEQFF.

V usage is TRBV19 and J usage is TRBJ1-5; tentative D call: TRBD1 (5 bases). The CDR3 extends over 17 amino acids. V lost 3 bases, J lost 0 bases, and 15 bases lay in between. Germline lookup yields CDR1 LNHDA and CDR2 SQIVND (reference sequence). The chain's CDR3 is CASSMFSDTDSNQPQHF. The CDR3 DNA reads TGTGCCAGTAGTATGTTTTCGGACACAGATAGCAATCAGCCCCAGCATTTT.

V usage is TRBV2 and J usage is TRBJ1-5; TRBD1 matches at 8 bases. Germline CDR1 reads SNHLY; CDR2 reads FYNNEI. The V segment lost 1 base and the J segment 3 bases; nucleotides outside the gene matches: 2. The CDR3 loop spans 15 amino acids. This CDR3 is CASSEGDRPNQPQHF. The CDR3 DNA is TGTGCCAGCAGTGAAGGGGACAGGCCCAATCAGCCCCAGCATTTT.

The table lists this clone with a count of one. The chain is built from TRBV2 and TRBJ2-2; the match to TRBD1 covers 9 bases. V lost 6 bases, J lost 3 bases, and 5 bases stayed unmatched. This CDR3 is built from 15 residues. From germline, CDR1 is SNHLY and CDR2 FYNNEI. CDR3 residues: CASRTGTGYTGELFF. The CDR3 bases are TGTGCCAGCAGGACCGGGACAGGGTACACCGGGGAGCTGTTTTTT.

V and J are TRBV24-1 and TRBJ2-5; 8 bases are shared with TRBD1. Germline CDR1 KGHDR, CDR2 SFDVKD. The J segment lost 5 bases and the V segment lost 4 bases, leaving 11 bases of the junction unmatched. The CDR3 has 16 amino acids. The CDR3, as DNA: TGTGCCACCAGTGACGTGACAGGGGCCGGGGATGAGACCCAGTACTTC. This translates into CATSDVTGAGDETQYF.

The rearrangement joins TRBV9 to TRBJ1-5; D is uncertain. This CDR3 is built from 16 residues. Germline V gene lookup returns CDR1 SGDLS and CDR2 YYNGEE. The V end was cut by 0 bases, the J end by 0 bases, with 10 bases between. This chain's CDR3 is CASSVDQVSSNQPQHF. The CDR3 DNA reads as TGTGCCAGCAGCGTAGATCAGGTTAGTAGCAATCAGCCCCAGCATTTT.

The J gene is TRBJ2-2, the V gene TRBV12-5, with 7 bases that match TRBD1. This CDR3 is built from 16 residues. Germline V gene sequence: CDR1 LGHNT, CDR2 FRNRAP. V was clipped by 4 bases and J by 1 base; unmatched bases: 6. CDR3 region: CASGSPRQGNTGELFF. The CDR3 DNA reads as TGTGCTAGTGGTTCCCCGCGACAGGGGAACACCGGGGAGCTGTTTTTT.